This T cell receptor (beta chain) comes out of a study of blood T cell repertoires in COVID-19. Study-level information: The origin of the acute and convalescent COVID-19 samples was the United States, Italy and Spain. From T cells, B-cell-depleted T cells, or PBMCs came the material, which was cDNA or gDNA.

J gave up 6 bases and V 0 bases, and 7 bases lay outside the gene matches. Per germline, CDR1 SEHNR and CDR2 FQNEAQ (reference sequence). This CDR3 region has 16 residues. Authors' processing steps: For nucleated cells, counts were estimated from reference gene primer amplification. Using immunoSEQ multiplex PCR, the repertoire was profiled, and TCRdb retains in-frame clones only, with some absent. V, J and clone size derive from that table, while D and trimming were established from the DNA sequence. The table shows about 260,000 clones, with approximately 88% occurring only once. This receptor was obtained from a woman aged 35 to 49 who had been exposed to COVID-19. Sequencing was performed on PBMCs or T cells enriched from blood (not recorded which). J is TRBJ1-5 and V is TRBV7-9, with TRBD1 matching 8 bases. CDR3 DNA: TGTGCCAGCAGCTTAGCGTCAGGACAGGGCGGTCAGCCCCAGCATTTT. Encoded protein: CASSLASGQGGQPQHF.